A single sample gave rise to the 10 T cell receptor beta chains below, sequenced in a study of blood T cell repertoires in COVID-19. Some clones are missing from TCRdb's copy, which holds only in-frame ones; the method was immunoSEQ multiplex PCR. The table includes 220,000 or so clones, around 81% detected once. Sequencing was performed on peripheral blood. The receptors here all came from a woman between 70 and 85 years old with acute or convalescent COVID-19.

The chain uses TRBV14 and TRBJ2-6, with TRBD1 matching 7 bases. Germline CDR1 is SGHDN and CDR2 is FVKESK. V was pared by 5 bases and J by 0 bases, with 13 bases of the junction left unmatched. The CDR3 totals 19 residues. In nucleotides, the CDR3 is TGTGCCAGCAGCTCCCCCCTCCCGGACAGGCGCTCTGGGGCCAACGTCCTGACTTTC. Translated: CASSSPLPDRRSGANVLTF.

This clone has a single count. The V gene is TRBV7-2, the J gene TRBJ2-7; 7 nucleotides match TRBD2. CDR3 length: 14 amino acids. Germline CDR1 reads SGHTA; CDR2 reads FQGNSA. Losses at the gene ends were 5 bases for V and 3 bases for J; bases not matched to a gene: 7. The CDR3 coding sequence is TGTGCCAGCAGCCCCGAGGCGGGAGACTACGAGCAGTACTTC. Encoded protein: CASSPEAGDYEQYF.

V and J are TRBV11-1 and TRBJ2-5; 10 bases fit TRBD2. Germline V gene sequence: CDR1 SGHAT, CDR2 FQDESV (reference sequence). The V and J ends lost 5 bases and 0 bases, in that order; junction bases with no gene match: 6. This CDR3 has 16 amino acids. CDR3 bases: TGTGCCAGCAGCACCAGCGGGAGGGAGTACCAAGAGACCCAGTACTTC. Its translation is CASSTSGREYQETQYF.

The chain links TRBV6-5 to TRBJ2-7, with 11 bases lining up with TRBD1. V was clipped by 8 bases and J by 7 bases; unmatched bases: 10. Germline V gene sequence: CDR1 MNHEY, CDR2 SVGAGI. There are 14 residues in the CDR3. In DNA, the CDR3 is TGTGCCAGCCGCCTCGGACAGGGGGCATTTGAGCAGTACTTC. Amino acids: CASRLGQGAFEQYF.

The V call is TRBV5-4, the J call TRBJ2-5; 11 bases are shared with TRBD1. V lost 3 bases, J lost 4 bases, and 5 bases stayed unmatched. This CDR3 has 15 amino acids. Germline CDR1 is SGHNT and CDR2 is YYREEE (reference sequence). DNA of the CDR3: TGTGCCAGCAGCTGGGGGACAGGGGGGAGAGAGACCCAGTACTTC. Residues: CASSWGTGGRETQYF.

The chain employs TRBV9 and TRBJ1-3; 8 nucleotides agree with TRBD1. This CDR3 has 17 amino acids. Germline V lookup: CDR1 SGDLS, CDR2 YYNGEE. The V segment lost 3 bases and the J segment 1 base; nucleotides outside the gene matches: 9. The CDR3 here is CASSGSGTGFSGNTIYF. CDR3 DNA sequence: TGTGCCAGCAGCGGGTCCGGGACAGGATTTTCTGGAAACACCATATATTTT.

Turning to this clone: The same CDR3 is also encoded by other DNA sequences in this sample. The chain has TRBV5-1 and TRBJ1-1, with 7 bases matching TRBD1. In germline, CDR1 is SGHRS, CDR2 YFSETQ. The CDR3 has 14 amino acids. Germline trimming cut 1 base from V and 1 base from J; bases unmatched to any gene: 1. The CDR3 region is CASSLTGANTEAFF. The CDR3 DNA reads TGCGCCAGCAGCTTGACAGGGGCGAACACTGAAGCTTTCTTT.

The chain joins TRBV28 to TRBJ1-1; D unresolved. The ends were cut back, 2 bases at V and 8 bases at J, with 6 bases in the middle. The germline CDR1 and CDR2 sequences are MDHEN and SYDVKM. This CDR3 region has 11 residues. The CDR3 sequence is CASSLAVEAFF. The CDR3 bases are TGTGCCAGCAGTTTAGCGGTAGAAGCTTTCTTT.

V and J are TRBV6-5 and TRBJ1-5; D is ambiguous. Trimming took off 0 bases at V and 2 bases at J, with 11 bases between the two ends. Germline CDR1 is MNHEY and CDR2 is SVGAGI. The CDR3 runs 16 residues. The CDR3, as DNA: TGTGCCAGCAGTTACTCGCTCCGGGAAGGCAATCAGCCCCAGCATTTT. Protein: CASSYSLREGNQPQHF.

The chain has TRBV24-1 and TRBJ1-2, with D maybe TRBD1 (6 bases). Germline-derived CDR1 and CDR2 are KGHDR and SFDVKD. Deletions cut 5 bases from V and 3 bases from J, with 12 bases between. The CDR3 contains 14 residues. CDR3: CATSAGRGDYGYTF. The CDR3 coding sequence is TGTGCCACCAGTGCTGGCAGGGGTGACTATGGCTACACCTTC.